This T cell receptor beta chain was sequenced for a study of blood T cell repertoires in COVID-19. Study in general: Researchers got acute and convalescent COVID-19 samples from the United States, Italy and Spain. PBMCs, B-cell-depleted T cells, or T cells were the source of the cDNA or gDNA that made up the material.

CDR1 and CDR2 from the germline V gene are SGHDT and YYEEEE. The CDR3 contains 15 residues. V lost 0 bases to trimming and J lost 6 bases; unmatched junction nucleotides: 5. Method: immunoSEQ multiplex PCR; TCRdb's copy keeps in-frame clones and lacks some. The table records a few hundred thousand clones, approximately 87% of them present only once. The gene calls are TRBV5-6 and TRBJ2-1; 8 bases match TRBD1. The source material was PBMCs or T cells enriched from blood (not recorded which). This clonotype originated in a woman aged 45-65 years who had recovered from COVID-19. Here the CDR3 DNA reads TGTGCCAGCAGCTTGGGGACAGGGAGGTTCAATGAGCAGTTCTTC. Its translation is CASSLGTGRFNEQFF.